The 14 T cell receptor beta chains below come from one sample, sequenced in a study of blood T cells in healthy people across ages. Then a second PCR, running about 6 to 11 cycles, was carried out with a sample-barcoded 5' primer and a J-beta primer mix. In TCRdb, the 5' RACE reads were re-called with MiXCR into one record per CDR3 protein. The sample holds some 1.5 million distinct CDR3 sequences, over 25% seen once. Sequenced input: blood. Receptor source: a woman in her 30s in good health.

This clonotype was picked up many times. The J gene is TRBJ2-1, the V gene TRBV9; D possibly corresponds to TRBD2 (6 bases). Trimming left V 0 bases short and J 6 bases short, with 22 bases between. Looked up from germline, CDR1 is SGDLS and CDR2 is YYNGEE. CDR3 length: 18 amino acids. CDR3 residues: CASSVEGVRREVGNEQFF. For the CDR3, the DNA is TGTGCCAGCAGCGTAGAGGGCGTAAGGCGGGAAGTGGGCAATGAGCAGTTCTTC.

This clonotype was seen only a few times. The CDR3 bases are TGCAGCGGCGGACTAGCGGGGGTGACAGATACGCAGTATTTT. Its protein is CSGGLAGVTDTQYF. V usage is TRBV29-1 and J usage is TRBJ2-3; 13 positions agree with TRBD2. Losses at the gene ends were 7 bases for V and 3 bases for J; bases not matched to a gene: 4. Germline loops: CDR1 SQVTM, CDR2 ANQGSEA. This CDR3 region has 14 residues.

The rearrangement joins TRBV9 to TRBJ1-5; tentatively, D is TRBD1 (6 bases). CDR3 length: 14 amino acids. Germline CDR1 and CDR2: SGDLS and YYNGEE. V gave up 2 bases and J gave up 5 bases, with 11 bases separating them. CDR3 amino acids: CASSVAGADQPQHF. The DNA for the CDR3 is TGTGCCAGCAGCGTCGCAGGGGCCGATCAGCCCCAGCATTTT.

This clonotype came up a few times. This sequence joins TRBV29-1 and TRBJ1-2; D remains ambiguous. The CDR3 is 11 residues long. V was pared by 0 bases and J by 4 bases, with 3 bases between. Germline assignment: CDR1 SQVTM and CDR2 ANQGSEA. This CDR3 reads CSVEETYGYTF. CDR3 in DNA: TGCAGCGTTGAAGAAACCTATGGCTACACCTTC.

This clonotype was seen many times. This chain links TRBV5-6 with TRBJ2-7, with 12 nucleotides matching TRBD2. J lost 2 bases, V lost 1 base, and 4 bases had no gene match. The CDR3 contains 16 residues. Germline CDR1 reads SGHDT; CDR2 reads YYEEEE. CDR3 DNA sequence: TGTGCCAGCAGCTTGACGAGACTAGCGGGAGCCTACGAGCAGTACTTC. It yields the protein CASSLTRLAGAYEQYF.

This clonotype was seen many times. V gene TRBV7-9 combines with J gene TRBJ2-1, with D perhaps TRBD1 (6 bases). Germline V gene sequence: CDR1 SEHNR, CDR2 FQNEAQ (reference sequence). This CDR3 region has 16 residues. V lost 6 bases to trimming and J lost 6 bases, with 21 bases between them. The CDR3 is CASRSPGTSKGNEQFF. The CDR3 nucleotides read TGTGCCAGCAGATCCCCCGGGACAAGCAAGGGCAATGAGCAGTTCTTC.

The rearrangement links TRBV28 to TRBJ2-4; TRBD1 aligns across 7 bases. The CDR3 is made up of 14 amino acids. Germline V gives CDR1 MDHEN, CDR2 SYDVKM. The V and J ends lost 2 bases and 13 bases, in that order; junction bases with no gene match: 11. DNA for the CDR3: TGTGCCAGCAGTTTAACGGACAGGTCAAATGAGCAGTACTTC. This sequence encodes CASSLTDRSNEQYF.

This clonotype has just a few counts. The CDR3, as DNA: TGTGCCAGCAGCTTGGATTGGGGCGGCAATTCACCCCTCCACTTT. Translation gives CASSLDWGGNSPLHF. The rearrangement joins TRBV5-5 to TRBJ1-6; D possibly corresponds to TRBD1 (5 bases). This CDR3 contains 15 residues. The germline V gene encodes CDR1 SGHKS and CDR2 YYEKEE (reference sequence). V was pared by 0 bases and J by 7 bases, with 11 bases between.

The sample holds a few counts of this clonotype. The CDR3 loop is CASRETRFNQPQHF. For the CDR3, the DNA is TGTGCCAGCAGGGAGACCAGGTTCAATCAGCCCCAGCATTTT. The chain couples TRBV7-2 to TRBJ1-5; no reliable D call. The CDR3 extends over 14 amino acids. V was shortened by 6 bases and J by 3 bases, with 12 bases between the two germline ends. Germline V gene data show CDR1 as SGHTA and CDR2 as FQGNSA.

The chain couples TRBV5-1 to TRBJ2-3; D not resolved. Germline CDR1 and CDR2: SGHRS and YFSETQ. V was pared by 3 bases and J by 0 bases, with 14 bases between. CDR3 size: 16 residues. In DNA, the CDR3 is TGCGCCAGCAGCTACACAGCTTTTCCTAGCACAGATACGCAGTATTTT. This gives the protein CASSYTAFPSTDTQYF.

The chain employs TRBV7-9 and TRBJ2-7; D might be TRBD1 (5 bases). The CDR3 extends over 16 amino acids. Germline lookup yields CDR1 SEHNR and CDR2 FQNEAQ (reference sequence). Trimming cost V 3 bases and J 7 bases, with 22 bases left between them. For the CDR3, the DNA is TGTGCCAGCAGCTTCACAGGTCCCTCCCTCTACAATGAGCAGTACTTC. As protein: CASSFTGPSLYNEQYF.

The chain employs TRBV4-2 and TRBJ2-7, with 9 bases identical to TRBD2. This CDR3 spans 19 amino acids. V lost 1 base and J lost 0; bases outside the gene matches: 13. The germline V gene encodes CDR1 LGHNA and CDR2 YNFKEQ. CDR3 region: CASSQASGGPKPSSYEQYF. CDR3 nucleotides: TGTGCCAGCAGCCAAGCGAGCGGGGGGCCTAAACCGAGCTCCTACGAGCAGTACTTC.

The chain links TRBV11-2 to TRBJ2-5, with D hard to call. CDR1 and CDR2 (germline): SGHAT, FQNNGV. Trimming removed 2 bases from V and 4 bases from J, with 11 bases in between. The CDR3 spans 14 residues. For the CDR3, the DNA is TGTGCCAGCAGCTTAAGGACCCTCGGAGAGACCCAGTACTTC. It specifies CASSLRTLGETQYF. Based on the CDR3 plus reference TRBV11-2 and TRBJ2-5, the full variable domain is EAGVAQSPRYKIIEKRQSVAFWCNPISGHATLYWYQQILGQGPKLLIQFQNNGVVDDSQLPKDRFSAERLKGVDSTLKIQPAKLEDSAVYLCASSLRTLGETQYFGPGTRLLVL.

This sequence joins TRBV5-1 and TRBJ2-7, with 9 bases lining up with TRBD1. V was pared by 4 bases and J by 2 bases, with 7 bases of the junction left unmatched. The CDR3 extends over 15 amino acids. Germline V gives CDR1 SGHRS, CDR2 YFSETQ. The CDR3 DNA reads TGCGCCAGCAGCCCGCGGACAGGGGCCACCTACGAGCAGTACTTC. Its protein is CASSPRTGATYEQYF.